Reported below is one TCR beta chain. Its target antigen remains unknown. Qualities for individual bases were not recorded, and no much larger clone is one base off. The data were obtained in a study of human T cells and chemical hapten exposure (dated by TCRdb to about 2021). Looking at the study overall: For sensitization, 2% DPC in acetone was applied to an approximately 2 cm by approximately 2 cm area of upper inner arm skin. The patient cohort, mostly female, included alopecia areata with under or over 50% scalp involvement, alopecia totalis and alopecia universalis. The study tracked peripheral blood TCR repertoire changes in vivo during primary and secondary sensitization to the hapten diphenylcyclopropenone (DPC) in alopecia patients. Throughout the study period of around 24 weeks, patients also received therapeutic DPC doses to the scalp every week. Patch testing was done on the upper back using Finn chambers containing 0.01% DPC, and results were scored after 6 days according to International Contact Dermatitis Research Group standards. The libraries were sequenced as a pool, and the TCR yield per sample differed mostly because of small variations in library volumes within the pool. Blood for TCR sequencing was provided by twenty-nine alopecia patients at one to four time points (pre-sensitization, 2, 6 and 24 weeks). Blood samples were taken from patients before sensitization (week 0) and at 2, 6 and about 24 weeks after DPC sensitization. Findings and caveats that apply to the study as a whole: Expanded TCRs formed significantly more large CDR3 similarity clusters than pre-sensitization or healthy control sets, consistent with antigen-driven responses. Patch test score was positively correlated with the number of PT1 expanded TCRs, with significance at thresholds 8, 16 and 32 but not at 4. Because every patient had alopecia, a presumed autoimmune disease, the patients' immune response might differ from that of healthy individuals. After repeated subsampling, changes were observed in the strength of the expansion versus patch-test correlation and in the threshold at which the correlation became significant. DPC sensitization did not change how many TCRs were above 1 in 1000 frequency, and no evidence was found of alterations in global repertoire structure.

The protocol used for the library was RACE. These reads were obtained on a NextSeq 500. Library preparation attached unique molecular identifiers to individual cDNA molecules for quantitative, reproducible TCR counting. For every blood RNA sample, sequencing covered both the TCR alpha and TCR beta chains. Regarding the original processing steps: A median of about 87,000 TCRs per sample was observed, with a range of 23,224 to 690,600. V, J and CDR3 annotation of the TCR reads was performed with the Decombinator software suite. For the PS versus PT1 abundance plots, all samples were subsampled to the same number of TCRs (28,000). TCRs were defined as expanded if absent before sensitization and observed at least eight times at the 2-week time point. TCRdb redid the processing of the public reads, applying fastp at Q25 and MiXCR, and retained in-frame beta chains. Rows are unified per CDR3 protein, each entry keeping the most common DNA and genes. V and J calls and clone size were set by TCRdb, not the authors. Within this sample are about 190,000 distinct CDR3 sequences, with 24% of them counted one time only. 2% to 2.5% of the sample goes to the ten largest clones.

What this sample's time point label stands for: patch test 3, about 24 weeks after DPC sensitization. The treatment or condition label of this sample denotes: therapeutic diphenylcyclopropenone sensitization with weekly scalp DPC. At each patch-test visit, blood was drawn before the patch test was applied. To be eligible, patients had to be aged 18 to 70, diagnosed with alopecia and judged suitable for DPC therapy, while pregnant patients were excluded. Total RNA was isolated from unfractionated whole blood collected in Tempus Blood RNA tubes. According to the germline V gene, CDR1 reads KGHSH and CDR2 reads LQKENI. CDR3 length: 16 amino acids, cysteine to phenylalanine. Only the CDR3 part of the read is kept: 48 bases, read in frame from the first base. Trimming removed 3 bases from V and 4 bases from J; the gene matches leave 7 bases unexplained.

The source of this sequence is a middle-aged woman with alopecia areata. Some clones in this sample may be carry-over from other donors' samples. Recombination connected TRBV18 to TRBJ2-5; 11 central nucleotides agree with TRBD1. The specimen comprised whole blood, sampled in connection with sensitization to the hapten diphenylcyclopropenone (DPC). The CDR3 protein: CASSPRTGGAGETQYF. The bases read TGTGCCAGCTCACCTCGGACAGGGGGCGCGGGAGAGACCCAGTACTTC. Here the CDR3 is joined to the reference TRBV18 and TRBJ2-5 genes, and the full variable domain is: NAGVMQNPRHLVRRRGQEARLRCSPMKGHSHVYWYRQLPEEGLKFMVYLQKENIIDESGMPKERFSAEFPKEGPSILRIQQVVRGDSAAYFCASSPRTGGAGETQYFGPGTRLLVL.